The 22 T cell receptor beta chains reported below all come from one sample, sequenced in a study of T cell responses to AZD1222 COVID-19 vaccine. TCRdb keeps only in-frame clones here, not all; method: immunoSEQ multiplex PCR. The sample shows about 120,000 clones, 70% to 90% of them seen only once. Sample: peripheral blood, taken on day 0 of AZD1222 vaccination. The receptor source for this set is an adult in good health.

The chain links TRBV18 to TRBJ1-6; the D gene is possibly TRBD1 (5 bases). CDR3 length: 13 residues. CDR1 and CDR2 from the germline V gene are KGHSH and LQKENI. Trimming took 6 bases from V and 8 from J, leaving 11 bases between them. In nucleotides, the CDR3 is TGTGCCAGCTCCAACCCGGGGCATTCACCCCTCCACTTT. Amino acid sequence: CASSNPGHSPLHF.

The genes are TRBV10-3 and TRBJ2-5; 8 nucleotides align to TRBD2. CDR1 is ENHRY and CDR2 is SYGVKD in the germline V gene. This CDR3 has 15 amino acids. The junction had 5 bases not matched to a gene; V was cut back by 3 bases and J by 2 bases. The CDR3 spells CAISDTSGTQETQYF. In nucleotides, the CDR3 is TGTGCCATCAGTGACACTAGCGGTACACAAGAGACCCAGTACTTC.

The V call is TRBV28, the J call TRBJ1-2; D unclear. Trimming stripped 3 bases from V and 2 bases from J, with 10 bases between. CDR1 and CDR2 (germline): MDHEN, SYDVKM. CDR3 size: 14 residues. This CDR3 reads CASSFRTSNYGYTF. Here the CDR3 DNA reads TGTGCCAGCAGTTTTAGGACTTCAAACTATGGCTACACCTTC.

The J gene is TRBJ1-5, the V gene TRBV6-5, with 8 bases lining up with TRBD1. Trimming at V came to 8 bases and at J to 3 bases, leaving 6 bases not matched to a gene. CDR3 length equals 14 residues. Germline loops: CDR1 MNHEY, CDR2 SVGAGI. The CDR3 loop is CASGRTGLNQPQHF. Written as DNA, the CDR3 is TGTGCCAGCGGACGGACAGGGCTCAATCAGCCCCAGCATTTT.

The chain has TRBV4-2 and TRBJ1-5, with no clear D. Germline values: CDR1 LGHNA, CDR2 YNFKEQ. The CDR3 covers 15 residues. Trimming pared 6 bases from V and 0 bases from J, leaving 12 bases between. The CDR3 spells CASSQELYSNQPQHF. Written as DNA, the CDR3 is TGTGCCAGCAGTCAGGAGCTTTATAGCAATCAGCCCCAGCATTTT.

CDR3 sequence reads: CSASSGRTQYF. As DNA, the CDR3 is TGCAGTGCCTCTAGCGGGAGAACGCAGTATTTT. The chain recombines TRBV20-1 with TRBJ2-3; 10 nucleotides agree with TRBD2. Trimming took 6 bases from V and 9 from J; bases not matched to a gene: 3. The CDR3 runs to 11 residues. Germline CDR1 reads DFQATT; CDR2 reads SNEGSKA (reference sequence).

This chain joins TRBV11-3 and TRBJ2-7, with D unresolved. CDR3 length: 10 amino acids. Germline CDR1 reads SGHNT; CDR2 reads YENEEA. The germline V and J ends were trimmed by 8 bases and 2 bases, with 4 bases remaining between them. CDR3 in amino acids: CASGTYEQYF. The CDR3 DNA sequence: TGTGCCAGCGGAACCTACGAGCAGTACTTC.

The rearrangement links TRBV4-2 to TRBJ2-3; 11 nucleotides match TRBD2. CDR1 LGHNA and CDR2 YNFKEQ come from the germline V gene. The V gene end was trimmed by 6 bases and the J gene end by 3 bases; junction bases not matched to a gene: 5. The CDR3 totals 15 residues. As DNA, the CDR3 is TGTGCCAGCAGGGTGACTAGCGGGACGACAGATACGCAGTATTTT. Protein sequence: CASRVTSGTTDTQYF.

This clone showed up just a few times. The CDR3 DNA follows: TGCGCCAGCAGCCAAGAGGGCAGTGTCATAGACTATGGCTACACCTTC. Amino acid sequence: CASSQEGSVIDYGYTF. The rearrangement uses TRBV4-3 and TRBJ1-2; D remains unclear. The V gene lost 0 bases and the J gene lost 3 bases, with 14 bases spanning the gap. Germline CDR1 reads LGHNA; CDR2 reads YSLEER. The CDR3 covers 16 residues.

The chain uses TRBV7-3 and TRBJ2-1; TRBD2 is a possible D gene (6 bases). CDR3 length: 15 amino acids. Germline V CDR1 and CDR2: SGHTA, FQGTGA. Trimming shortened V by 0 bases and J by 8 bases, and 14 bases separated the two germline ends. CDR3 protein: CASSLTITSFDEQFF. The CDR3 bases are TGTGCCAGCAGCTTAACGATTACTAGCTTCGATGAGCAGTTCTTC.

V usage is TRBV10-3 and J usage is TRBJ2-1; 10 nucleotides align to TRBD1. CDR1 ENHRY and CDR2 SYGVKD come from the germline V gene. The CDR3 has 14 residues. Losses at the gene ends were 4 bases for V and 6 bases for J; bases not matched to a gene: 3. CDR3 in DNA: TGTGCCATCAGTGGGGACAGGGGTGGCAATGAGCAGTTCTTC. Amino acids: CAISGDRGGNEQFF.

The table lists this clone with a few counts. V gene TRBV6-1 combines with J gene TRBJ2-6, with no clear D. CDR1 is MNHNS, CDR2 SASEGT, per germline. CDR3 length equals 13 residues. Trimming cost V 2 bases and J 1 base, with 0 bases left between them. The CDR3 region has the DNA TGTGCCAGCAGTGAATCTGGGGCCAACGTCCTGACTTTC. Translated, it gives CASSESGANVLTF.

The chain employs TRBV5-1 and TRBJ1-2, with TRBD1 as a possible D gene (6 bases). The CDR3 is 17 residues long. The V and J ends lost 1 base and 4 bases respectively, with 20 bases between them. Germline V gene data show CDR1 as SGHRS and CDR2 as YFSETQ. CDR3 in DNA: TGCGCCAGCAGCTTGCAAGATAGTAGGGGGGTAGGCTATGGCTACACCTTC. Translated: CASSLQDSRGVGYGYTF. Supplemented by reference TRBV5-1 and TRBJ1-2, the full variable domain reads KAGVTQTPRYLIKTRGQQVTLSCSPISGHRSVSWYQQTPGQGLQFLFEYFSETQRNKGNFPGRFSGRQFSNSRSEMNVSTLELGDSALYLCASSLQDSRGVGYGYTFGSGTRLTVV.

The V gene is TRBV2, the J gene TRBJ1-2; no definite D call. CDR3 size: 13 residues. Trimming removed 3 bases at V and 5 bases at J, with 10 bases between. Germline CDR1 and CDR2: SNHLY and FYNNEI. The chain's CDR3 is CASSDGREYGYTF. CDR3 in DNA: TGTGCCAGCAGTGATGGACGGGAATATGGCTACACCTTC.

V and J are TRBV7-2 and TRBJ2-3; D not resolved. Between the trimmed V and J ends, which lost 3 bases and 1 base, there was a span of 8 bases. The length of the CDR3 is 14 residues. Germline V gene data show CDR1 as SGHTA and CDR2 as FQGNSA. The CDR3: CASSLAQRTDTQYF. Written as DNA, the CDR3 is TGTGCCAGCAGCTTGGCCCAACGCACAGATACGCAGTATTTT.

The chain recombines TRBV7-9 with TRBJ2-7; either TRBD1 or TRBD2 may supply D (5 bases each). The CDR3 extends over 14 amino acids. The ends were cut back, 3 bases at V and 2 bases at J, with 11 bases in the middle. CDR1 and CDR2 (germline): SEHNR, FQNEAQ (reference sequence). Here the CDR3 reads CASSFGTGTYEQYF. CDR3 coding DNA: TGTGCCAGCAGCTTCGGGACGGGGACCTACGAGCAGTACTTC.

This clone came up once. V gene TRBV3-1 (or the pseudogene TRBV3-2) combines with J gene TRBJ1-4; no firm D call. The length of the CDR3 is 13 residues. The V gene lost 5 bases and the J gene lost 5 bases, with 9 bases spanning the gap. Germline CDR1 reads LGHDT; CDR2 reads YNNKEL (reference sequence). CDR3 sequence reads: CASSDNRNEKLFF. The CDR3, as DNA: TGTGCCAGCAGCGACAACCGAAATGAAAAACTGTTTTTT.

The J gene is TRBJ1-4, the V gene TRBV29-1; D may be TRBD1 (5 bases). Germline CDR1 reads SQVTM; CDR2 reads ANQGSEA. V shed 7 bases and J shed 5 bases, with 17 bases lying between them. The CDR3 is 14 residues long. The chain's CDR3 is CSALTVDSNEKLFF. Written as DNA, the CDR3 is TGCAGCGCTTTGACTGTCGACAGCAATGAAAAACTGTTTTTT.

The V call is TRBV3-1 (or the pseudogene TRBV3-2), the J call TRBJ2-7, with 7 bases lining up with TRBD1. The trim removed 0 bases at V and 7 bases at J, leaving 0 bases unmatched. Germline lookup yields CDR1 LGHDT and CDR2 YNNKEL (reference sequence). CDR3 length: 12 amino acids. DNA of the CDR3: TGTGCCAGCAGCCAAGAGGACAGGGAGCAGTACTTC. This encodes CASSQEDREQYF.

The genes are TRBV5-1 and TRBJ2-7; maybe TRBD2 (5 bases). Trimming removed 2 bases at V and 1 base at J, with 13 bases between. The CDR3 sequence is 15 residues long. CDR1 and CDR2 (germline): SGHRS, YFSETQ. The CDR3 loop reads CASSFFASSSYEQYF. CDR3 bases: TGCGCCAGCAGCTTTTTCGCTAGCAGTTCCTACGAGCAGTACTTC.

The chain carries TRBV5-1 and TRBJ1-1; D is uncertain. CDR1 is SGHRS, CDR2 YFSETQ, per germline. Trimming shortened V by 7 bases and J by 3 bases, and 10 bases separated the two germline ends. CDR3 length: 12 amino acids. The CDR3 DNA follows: TGCGCCAGCCGTTTAGCGGACACTGAAGCTTTCTTT. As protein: CASRLADTEAFF.

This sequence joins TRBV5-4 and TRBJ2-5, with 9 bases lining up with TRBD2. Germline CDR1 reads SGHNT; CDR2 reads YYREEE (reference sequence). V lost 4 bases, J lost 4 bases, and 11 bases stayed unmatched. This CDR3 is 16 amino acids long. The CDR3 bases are TGTGCCAGCAGCCCGACCGGCGGGAGGGCAGGAGAGACCCAGTACTTC. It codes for CASSPTGGRAGETQYF.